A selection of T cell receptor beta chains follows, all from one sample in a study of blood T cell repertoires in COVID-19. Libraries were prepared by immunoSEQ multiplex PCR; TCRdb keeps only in-frame clonotypes and omits some of them. The table includes 150,000 to 180,000 clones, around 79% detected once. Source material: peripheral blood. The receptors stem from a man aged 80 or over with acute or convalescent COVID-19. Both conserved end residues are part of each CDR3. D genes are given only for firm matches. Rows give clone size only sometimes, using once, few, many, or a class for an expanded clone.

>TRBJ1-6|TRBD1|-|TRBV5-5
CASSTTGGLTNSPLHF
TGTGCCAGCAGCACAACAGGGGGCCTAACTAATTCACCCCTCCACTTT
>TRBJ2-7|TRBD2|once|TRBV3-1/TRBV3-2
CASSQGLASYEQYF
TGTGCCAGCAGCCAGGGACTAGCCTCCTACGAGCAGTACTTC
>TRBJ2-7|TRBD2|-|TRBV6-5
CASSPTAGGSYEQYF
TGTGCCAGCAGCCCCACGGCGGGGGGGTCCTACGAGCAGTACTTC
>TRBJ1-1|TRBD1|-|TRBV5-1
CASSLLTGGEAFF
TGCGCCAGCAGCTTGTTGACAGGGGGTGAAGCTTTCTTT
>TRBJ1-1|-|-|TRBV7-9
CASSLVLAEAFF
TGTGCCAGCAGCTTAGTGTTAGCTGAAGCTTTCTTT
>TRBJ1-2|TRBD1|-|TRBV19
CASKVQGARGYTF
TGTGCCAGTAAAGTCCAGGGGGCAAGGGGCTACACCTTC
>TRBJ2-2|TRBD1|-|TRBV28
CASNPAGTGGVSGELFF
TGTGCCAGTAATCCGGCCGGGACAGGGGGTGTTAGCGGGGAGCTGTTTTTT
>TRBJ1-3|TRBD1|-|TRBV3-1/TRBV3-2
CASRPMTGPGNTIYF
TGTGCCAGCAGACCGATGACAGGGCCTGGAAACACCATATATTTT
>TRBJ2-5|TRBD1|-|TRBV6-5
CASRSPFRGRETQYF
TGTGCCAGCCGAAGCCCATTCAGGGGGCGGGAGACCCAGTACTTC
>TRBJ2-5|TRBD1|few|TRBV2
CASSPLGQGYQTQYF
TGTGCCAGCAGTCCACTGGGACAGGGTTATCAGACCCAGTACTTC
>TRBJ1-6|-|-|TRBV5-5
CASSSLWQANSPLHF
TGTGCCAGCAGCTCCCTCTGGCAGGCAAATTCACCCCTCCACTTT
>TRBJ2-4|TRBD1|few|TRBV5-1
CASSDDRGNIQYF
TGCGCCAGCAGCGACGACAGGGGGAACATTCAGTACTTC
>TRBJ1-1|TRBD1|-|TRBV11-3
CASSGNRGDTEAFF
TGTGCCAGCAGCGGTAACAGGGGTGACACTGAAGCTTTCTTT
>TRBJ1-2|-|few|TRBV7-9
CASSPGTVDGYTF
TGTGCCAGCAGCCCCGGCACAGTTGATGGCTACACCTTC
>TRBJ1-1|-|-|TRBV7-9
CASSPEKGRGEAFF
TGTGCCAGCAGCCCCGAAAAGGGGCGAGGTGAAGCTTTCTTT
>TRBJ1-1|-|-|TRBV23-1
CASSQWGGDTEAFF
TGCGCCAGCAGTCAATGGGGGGGAGACACTGAAGCTTTCTTT
>TRBJ1-4|-|-|TRBV4-2
CASSQSSGQSLFF
TGTGCCAGCAGCCAATCCTCGGGTCAGAGCCTGTTTTTT
>TRBJ1-5|-|once|TRBV28
CASSSTGTWGNQPQHF
TGTGCCAGCAGTTCAACAGGGACCTGGGGGAATCAGCCCCAGCATTTT
>TRBJ2-2|TRBD1|-|TRBV5-1
CASSLGQGTGELFF
TGCGCCAGCAGCTTGGGACAGGGTACCGGGGAGCTGTTTTTT
>TRBJ2-2|TRBD1|-|TRBV7-9
CASSLGTGRTGELFF
TGTGCCAGCAGCCTGGGGACAGGGCGCACCGGGGAGCTGTTTTTT
>TRBJ2-7|-|-|TRBV6-5
CASRIDGVGTYEQYF
TGTGCCAGCAGAATAGACGGGGTCGGTACCTACGAGCAGTACTTC
>TRBJ1-4|-|-|TRBV19
CASSDRFNEKLFF
TGTGCCAGTAGTGACAGGTTTAATGAAAAACTGTTTTTT
>TRBJ2-1|TRBD2|-|TRBV7-8
CASSATLAGGRNEQFF
TGTGCCAGCAGCGCCACCCTAGCGGGGGGGCGCAATGAGCAGTTCTTC
>TRBJ1-6|-|few|TRBV6-4
CASSDSWREPGSPLHF
TGTGCCAGCAGTGACTCGTGGAGGGAGCCCGGTTCACCCCTCCACTTT
>TRBJ2-6|-|-|TRBV28
CASSLWPQGPSGANVLTF
TGTGCCAGCAGTTTATGGCCGCAGGGCCCCTCCGGGGCCAACGTCCTGACTTTC
>TRBJ2-3|TRBD1|-|TRBV7-2
CASSKGQGADTQYF
TGTGCCAGCAGTAAAGGACAGGGGGCAGATACGCAGTATTTT
>TRBJ1-2|-|-|TRBV4-2
CASSPLVGSNYGYTF
TGTGCCAGCAGCCCCCTAGTTGGGTCTAACTATGGCTACACCTTC
>TRBJ1-1|-|-|TRBV6-5
CASSYSGGNTEAFF
TGTGCCAGCAGTTACTCCGGCGGGAACACTGAAGCTTTCTTT
>TRBJ2-2|-|-|TRBV5-4
CASSPDYNTGELFF
TGTGCCAGCAGCCCGGACTATAACACCGGGGAGCTGTTTTTT
>TRBJ1-5|-|-|TRBV5-5
CASSFDRSNQPQHF
TGTGCCAGCAGCTTTGACAGAAGCAATCAGCCCCAGCATTTT
>TRBJ2-1|-|few|TRBV15
CATSRDTLGEQFF
TGTGCCACCAGCAGAGATACCCTAGGTGAGCAGTTCTTC
>TRBJ2-5|TRBD2|-|TRBV7-8
CASSLGFAGGSQETQYF
TGTGCCAGCAGCTTAGGATTTGCGGGGGGGTCCCAAGAGACCCAGTACTTC
>TRBJ2-5|-|once|TRBV5-1
CASSLDTESKTQYF
TGCGCCAGCAGCTTGGACACAGAATCGAAGACCCAGTACTTC
>TRBJ1-2|-|-|TRBV6-5
CASSSPRGGYGYTF
TGTGCCAGCAGTTCTCCCCGAGGCGGGTACGGCTACACCTTC
>TRBJ1-1|TRBD1|once|TRBV2
CASTGQVNTEAFF
TGTGCCAGCACGGGACAGGTGAACACTGAAGCTTTCTTT
>TRBJ1-3|TRBD1|-|TRBV24-1
CATSDFGDRGQGNTIYF
TGTGCCACCAGTGATTTTGGGGACAGGGGGCAGGGAAACACCATATATTTT
>TRBJ2-1|-|once|TRBV6-1
CASSETRRGSEQFF
TGTGCCAGCAGTGAAACGAGGCGGGGCTCGGAGCAGTTCTTC
>TRBJ2-3|TRBD2|few|TRBV4-2
CASSSSGGNTDTQYF
TGTGCCAGCAGCTCTAGCGGGGGGAACACAGATACGCAGTATTTT
>TRBJ1-1|TRBD1|-|TRBV13
CASSIGQGNTEAFF
TGTGCCAGCAGCATCGGACAGGGAAACACTGAAGCTTTCTTT
>TRBJ2-2|-|-|TRBV7-2
CASSNPGTNLPFF
TGTGCCAGCTCTAACCCCGGGACAAATCTGCCGTTTTTT
>TRBJ2-1|TRBD2|-|TRBV6-4
CASSKGTRSNEQFF
TGTGCCAGCAGTAAGGGGACTAGGTCGAATGAGCAGTTCTTC
>TRBJ2-2|-|-|TRBV6-6
CASSYQGYTGELFF
TGTGCCAGCAGTTACCAGGGGTACACCGGGGAGCTGTTTTTT
>TRBJ1-1|TRBD1|-|TRBV5-1
CASSYFRGSGTEAFF
TGCGCCAGCAGCTATTTCAGGGGGTCAGGAACTGAAGCTTTCTTT
>TRBJ1-1|-|once|TRBV3-1/TRBV3-2
CASSQDWVGVNTEAFF
TGTGCCAGCAGCCAAGATTGGGTAGGGGTGAACACTGAAGCTTTCTTT
>TRBJ1-3|-|few|TRBV15
CATSYRTAGNTIYF
TGTGCCACCAGCTACCGGACAGCGGGAAACACCATATATTTT
>TRBJ2-5|-|-|TRBV3-1/TRBV3-2
CASSQVTTETQYF
TGTGCCAGCAGCCAAGTCACTACAGAGACCCAGTACTTC
>TRBJ1-1|-|-|TRBV6-1
CASSSGVNTEAFF
TGTGCCAGCAGTTCGGGGGTAAACACTGAAGCTTTCTTT
>TRBJ2-2|TRBD2|-|TRBV11-2
CASRPLRGTTNTGELFF
TGTGCCAGCAGACCCCTCCGGGGGACTACGAACACCGGGGAGCTGTTTTTT
>TRBJ2-7|-|-|TRBV19
CASQGGLGAQYF
TGTGCCAGTCAGGGTGGATTAGGGGCGCAGTACTTC
>TRBJ2-3|TRBD1|-|TRBV2
CASSVRQGRATDTQYF
TGTGCCAGCAGTGTAAGACAGGGTAGGGCGACAGATACGCAGTATTTT
>TRBJ1-2|-|-|TRBV10-3
CAISESPQYGYTF
TGTGCCATCAGTGAGTCCCCGCAGTATGGCTACACCTTC
>TRBJ2-7|-|few|TRBV14
CASSQDTGKIEQYF
TGTGCCAGCAGCCAAGATACGGGGAAGATCGAGCAGTACTTC
>TRBJ2-3|-|-|TRBV11-3
CASSLGGWGPGTDTQYF
TGTGCCAGCAGCTTAGGGGGCTGGGGGCCAGGCACAGATACGCAGTATTTT
>TRBJ2-5|TRBD1|-|TRBV4-2
CASSQDAGGQETQYF
TGTGCCAGCAGCCAAGACGCAGGGGGCCAAGAGACCCAGTACTTC